Each of the 5 T cell receptor beta chains below was sequenced from the same sample in a study of blood T cell repertoires in COVID-19. Method: immunoSEQ multiplex PCR; TCRdb's copy keeps in-frame clones and lacks some. The data show about 200,000 clones, 84% seen once. Sequencing was done on a sample of PBMCs or T cells enriched from blood (not recorded which). All receptors come from a man aged 35 to 55 who had recovered from COVID-19.

This chain uses TRBV5-1 with TRBJ2-2; 8 nucleotides agree with TRBD1. The V gene end was trimmed by 5 bases and the J gene end by 3 bases; junction bases not matched to a gene: 6. This CDR3 is built from 15 residues. CDR1 SGHRS and CDR2 YFSETQ come from the germline V gene. The CDR3 nucleotides read TGCGCCAGCAGAGCAGGGGGCGCGGACACCGGGGAGCTGTTTTTT. Its protein product is CASRAGGADTGELFF.

The chain's CDR3 is CAASGQGGYGYTF. CDR3 nucleotide sequence: TGTGCCGCCTCAGGACAGGGCGGCTATGGCTACACCTTC. The chain combines TRBV19 with TRBJ1-2; TRBD1 matches 8 bases. The V gene's germline CDR1 is LNHDA and CDR2 SQIVND (reference sequence). The V segment lost 11 bases and the J segment 4 bases; nucleotides outside the gene matches: 9. This CDR3 has 13 amino acids.

This clone turned up a few times. J is TRBJ1-2 and V is TRBV3-1 (or the pseudogene TRBV3-2); D uncertain. Germline loops: CDR1 LGHDT, CDR2 YNNKEL (reference sequence). Trimming pared 0 bases from V and 4 bases from J, leaving 9 bases between. CDR3 length: 14 residues. The CDR3 coding sequence is TGTGCCAGCAGCCAAGACCCCGGTCCCTATGGCTACACCTTC. Translated: CASSQDPGPYGYTF.

This rearrangement joins TRBV7-9 to TRBJ1-2; 8 bases map to TRBD1. Germline V gene data show CDR1 as SEHNR and CDR2 as FQNEAQ (reference sequence). V was clipped by 5 bases and J by 2 bases; unmatched bases: 7. The CDR3 extends over 15 amino acids. In DNA, the CDR3 is TGTGCCAGCAGCCTGGGACAGGACCTAAACTATGGCTACACCTTC. Protein sequence: CASSLGQDLNYGYTF.

This rearrangement joins TRBV7-2 to TRBJ2-7, with D possibly matching TRBD1 (7 bases). The CDR3 runs 15 residues. V was cut by 5 bases and J by 3 bases, with 17 bases left in between. The V gene's germline CDR1 is SGHTA and CDR2 FQGNSA. In nucleotides, the CDR3 is TGTGCCAGCAGCCGTGGAGGGACAGTGAACTACGAGCAGTACTTC. This translates into CASSRGGTVNYEQYF.